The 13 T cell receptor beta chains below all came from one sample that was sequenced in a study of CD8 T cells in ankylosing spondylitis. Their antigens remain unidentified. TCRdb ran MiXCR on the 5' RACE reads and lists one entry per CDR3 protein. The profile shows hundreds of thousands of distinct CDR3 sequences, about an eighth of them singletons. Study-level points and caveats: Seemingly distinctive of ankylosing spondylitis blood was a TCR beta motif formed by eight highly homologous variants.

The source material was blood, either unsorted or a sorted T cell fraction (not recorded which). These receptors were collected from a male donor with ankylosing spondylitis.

The CDR3 nucleotides read TGTGCCATCAGTGGTTCTCCCGGCGGAGGCTCCTACGAGCAGTACTTC. This codes for CAISGSPGGGSYEQYF. The chain joins TRBV10-3 to TRBJ2-7; tentatively, D is TRBD2 (5 bases). Germline CDR1 reads ENHRY; CDR2 reads SYGVKD. The CDR3 is 16 residues long. Trimming cost V 4 bases and J 0 bases, with 16 bases left between them.

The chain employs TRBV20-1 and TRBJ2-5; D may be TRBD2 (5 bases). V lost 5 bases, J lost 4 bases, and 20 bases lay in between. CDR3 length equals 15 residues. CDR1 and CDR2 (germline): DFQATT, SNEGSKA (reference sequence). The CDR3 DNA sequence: TGCAGTGCTCCCCTCTGGGGAGTAACTTTAGAGACCCAGTACTTC. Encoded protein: CSAPLWGVTLETQYF.

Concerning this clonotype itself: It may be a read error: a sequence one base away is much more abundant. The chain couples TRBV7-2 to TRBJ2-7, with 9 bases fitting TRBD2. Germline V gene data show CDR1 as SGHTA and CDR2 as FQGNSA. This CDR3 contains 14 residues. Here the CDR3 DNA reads TGTGCCAGCAGCGTGGGACTAGCCTATTTCGAGCGGTACTTC. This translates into CASSVGLAYFERYF.

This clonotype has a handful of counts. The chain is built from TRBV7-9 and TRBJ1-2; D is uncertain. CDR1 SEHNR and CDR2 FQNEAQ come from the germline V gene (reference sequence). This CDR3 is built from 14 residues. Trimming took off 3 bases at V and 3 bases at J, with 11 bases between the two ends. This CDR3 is CASSLDAGDYGYTF. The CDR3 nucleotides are TGTGCCAGCAGCTTGGACGCTGGCGACTATGGCTACACCTTC.

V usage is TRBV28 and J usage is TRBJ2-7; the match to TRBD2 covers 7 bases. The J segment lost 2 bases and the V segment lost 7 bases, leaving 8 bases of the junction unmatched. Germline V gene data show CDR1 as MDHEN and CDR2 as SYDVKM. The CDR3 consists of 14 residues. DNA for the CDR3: TGTGCCAGCACCCGGGGGGACCTGCCCTACGAGCAGTACTTC. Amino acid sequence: CASTRGDLPYEQYF.

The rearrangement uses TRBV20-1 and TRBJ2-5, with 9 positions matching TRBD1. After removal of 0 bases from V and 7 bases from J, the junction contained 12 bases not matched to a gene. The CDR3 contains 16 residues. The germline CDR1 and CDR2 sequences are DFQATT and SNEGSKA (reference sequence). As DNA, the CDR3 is TGCAGTGCTAGAGAACTCGGGACAGGGCCAGGCGGGACCCAGTACTTC. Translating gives CSARELGTGPGGTQYF.

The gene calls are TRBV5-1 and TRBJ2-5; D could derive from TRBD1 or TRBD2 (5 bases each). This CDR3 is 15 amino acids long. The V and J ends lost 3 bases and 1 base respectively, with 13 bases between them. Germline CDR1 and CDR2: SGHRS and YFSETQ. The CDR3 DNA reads TGCGCCAGCAGCTGGGCCGGGACCTCCCAAGAGACCCAGTACTTC. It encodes CASSWAGTSQETQYF.

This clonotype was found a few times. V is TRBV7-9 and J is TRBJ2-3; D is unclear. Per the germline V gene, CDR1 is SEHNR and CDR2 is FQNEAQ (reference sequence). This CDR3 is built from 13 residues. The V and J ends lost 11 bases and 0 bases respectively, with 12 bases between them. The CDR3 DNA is TGTGCCGCCGCGGCCCTTAGCACAGATACGCAGTATTTT. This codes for CAAAALSTDTQYF.

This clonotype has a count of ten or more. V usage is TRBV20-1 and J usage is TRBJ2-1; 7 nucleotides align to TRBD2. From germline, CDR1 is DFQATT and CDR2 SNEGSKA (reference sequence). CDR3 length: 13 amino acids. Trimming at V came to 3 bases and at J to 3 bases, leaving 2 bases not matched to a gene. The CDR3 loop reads CSASAGVYNEQFF. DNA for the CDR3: TGCAGTGCTAGTGCGGGGGTCTACAATGAGCAGTTCTTC.

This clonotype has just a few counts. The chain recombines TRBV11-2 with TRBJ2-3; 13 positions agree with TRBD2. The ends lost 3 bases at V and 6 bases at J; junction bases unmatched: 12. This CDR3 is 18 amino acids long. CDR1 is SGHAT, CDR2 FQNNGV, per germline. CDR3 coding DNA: TGTGCCAGCAGCTTCCCTACTAGCGGGGGGGTTTGGCGTGATACGCAGTATTTT. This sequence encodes CASSFPTSGGVWRDTQYF.

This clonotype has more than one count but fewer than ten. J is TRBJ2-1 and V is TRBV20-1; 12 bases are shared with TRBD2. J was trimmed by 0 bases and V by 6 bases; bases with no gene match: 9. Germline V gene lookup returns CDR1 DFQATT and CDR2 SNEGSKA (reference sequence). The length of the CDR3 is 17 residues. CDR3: CSARGLAGKSSYNEQFF. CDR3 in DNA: TGCAGTGCCCGGGGACTAGCGGGTAAAAGCTCCTACAATGAGCAGTTCTTC.

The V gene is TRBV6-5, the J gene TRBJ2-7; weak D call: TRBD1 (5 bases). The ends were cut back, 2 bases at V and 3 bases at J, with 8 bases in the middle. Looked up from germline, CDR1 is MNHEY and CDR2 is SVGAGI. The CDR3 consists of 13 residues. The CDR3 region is CASSYAGHYEQYF. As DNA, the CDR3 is TGTGCCAGCAGTTACGCAGGGCACTACGAGCAGTACTTC.

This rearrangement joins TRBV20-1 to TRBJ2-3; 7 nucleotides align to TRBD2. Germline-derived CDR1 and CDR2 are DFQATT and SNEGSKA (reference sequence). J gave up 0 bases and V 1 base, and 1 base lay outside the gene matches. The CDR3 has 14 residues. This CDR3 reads CSARGGGSTDTQYF. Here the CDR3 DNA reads TGCAGTGCTAGAGGGGGGGGAAGCACAGATACGCAGTATTTT.